The next 29 T cell receptor beta chains were all read from a single sample in a study of neoadjuvant anti-PD-1 for oral cavity cancer. TCRdb's copy holds only in-frame clones and misses some; the assay was immunoSEQ multiplex PCR. The data show 20,000 to 30,000 clones, with 20% to 30% seen just once and 15% to 20% held by the top ten. Described time point: after neoadjuvant nivolumab, at surgical resection. The material sequenced was tumor tissue, taken after nivolumab (anti-PD-1) treatment. Receptors were obtained from a person between 40 and 79 years old with oral cavity squamous cell carcinoma.

V gene TRBV7-8 combines with J gene TRBJ1-5, with 9 bases that match TRBD1. The V gene's germline CDR1 is SGHVS and CDR2 FQNEAQ. The V gene end was trimmed by 5 bases and the J gene end by 5 bases; junction bases not matched to a gene: 16. This CDR3 has 18 residues. The chain's CDR3 is CASSPTGGEFLGHQPQHF. CDR3 coding DNA: TGTGCCAGCAGCCCTACAGGGGGCGAATTTTTAGGACATCAGCCCCAGCATTTT.

This rearrangement joins TRBV19 to TRBJ1-6; TRBD1 is a possible D gene (6 bases). This CDR3 is built from 12 residues. The ends were cut back, 11 bases at V and 9 bases at J, with 14 bases in the middle. Germline CDR1 and CDR2: LNHDA and SQIVND (reference sequence). This CDR3 reads CACGTGSSPLHF. The CDR3 region has the DNA TGTGCCTGCGGCACAGGGTCTTCACCCCTCCACTTT. Based on the CDR3 plus reference TRBV19 and TRBJ1-6, the full variable domain is DGGITQSPKYLFRKEGQNVTLSCEQNLNHDAMYWYRQDPGQGLRLIYYSQIVNDFQKGDIAEGYSVSREKKESFPLTVTSAQKNPTAFYLCACGTGSSPLHFGNGTRLTVT.

The chain is built from TRBV5-1 and TRBJ1-1; 9 bases match TRBD1. CDR1 is SGHRS and CDR2 is YFSETQ in the germline V gene. This CDR3 contains 15 residues. The ends lost 4 bases at V and 0 bases at J; junction bases unmatched: 4. The CDR3 DNA follows: TGCGCCAGCAGCGGAAGGGACAGGGTGAACACTGAAGCTTTCTTT. Translating it yields CASSGRDRVNTEAFF.

V gene TRBV28 combines with J gene TRBJ2-1; the match to TRBD2 covers 8 bases. Germline V gene data show CDR1 as MDHEN and CDR2 as SYDVKM. The CDR3 loop spans 14 amino acids. V lost 3 bases and J lost 9; bases outside the gene matches: 7. The CDR3 sequence: CASSLGLGSSEQFF. Here the CDR3 DNA reads TGTGCCAGCAGTTTGGGACTAGGGTCCAGTGAGCAGTTCTTC.

In its sample, this clone was seen many times. The V and J genes are TRBV29-1 and TRBJ1-1; D perhaps matches TRBD1 (5 bases). This CDR3 contains 10 residues. Germline V gives CDR1 SQVTM, CDR2 ANQGSEA. The V gene lost 3 bases and the J gene lost 10 bases, with 9 bases spanning the gap. CDR3 sequence (DNA): TGCAGCGTTGAGGGGGTCGGAGCTTTCTTT. Its translation: CSVEGVGAFF.

This clone appeared many times. The chain uses TRBV2 and TRBJ1-2; D unclear. Germline V lookup: CDR1 SNHLY, CDR2 FYNNEI. V lost 8 bases and J 7 bases, leaving 20 bases between the germline ends. The CDR3 is made up of 14 amino acids. CDR3 residues: CASVNNAGSPGYTF. CDR3 nucleotides: TGTGCCAGCGTAAATAATGCAGGTTCCCCTGGCTACACCTTC.

This clone is medium-sized by share. The chain is built from TRBV11-1 and TRBJ2-3; D gene uncertain. V shed 4 bases and J shed 2 bases, with 16 bases lying between them. CDR1 is SGHAT, CDR2 FQDESV, per germline (reference sequence). There are 16 residues in the CDR3. The CDR3 here is CASSSGPGPTTDTQYF. CDR3 nucleotides: TGTGCCAGCAGCTCAGGACCCGGGCCCACCACAGATACGCAGTATTTT.

A remark on this clone: One end of the junction varies from germline; a read error may be responsible. This chain uses TRBV9 with TRBJ2-7, with D perhaps TRBD1 (7 bases). The germline gives CDR1 SGDLS, CDR2 YYNGEE. The length of the CDR3 is 16 residues. The CDR3 sequence is CASSVAGGTELYAQYF. DNA for the CDR3: TGTGCCAGCAGCGTAGCTGGGGGGACAGAACTTTACGCGCAGTACTTC.

This clone was found a few times. The chain links TRBV7-8 to TRBJ2-3; D remains unclear. V was trimmed by 2 bases and J by 4 bases, leaving 7 bases between them. This CDR3 has 13 amino acids. Germline-derived CDR1 and CDR2 are SGHVS and FQNEAQ. The CDR3 here is CASSLQAADTQYF. CDR3 coding DNA: TGTGCCAGCAGCTTACAGGCTGCAGATACGCAGTATTTT.

This clone was detected only a few times. The rearrangement joins TRBV4-1 to TRBJ1-2, with TRBD1 identical over 8 bases. The J segment lost 1 base and the V segment lost 3 bases, leaving 10 bases of the junction unmatched. The CDR3 contains 17 residues. The V gene's germline CDR1 is MGHRA and CDR2 YSYEKL. Written as DNA, the CDR3 is TGCGCCAGCAGCCAGGGCTCCGGGACAGGACTTAACTATGGCTACACCTTC. The encoded protein is CASSQGSGTGLNYGYTF.

V and J are TRBV18 and TRBJ1-1; TRBD1 matches at 7 bases. The CDR3 extends over 11 amino acids. V dropped 2 bases and J dropped 11; count of bases not matched to a gene: 2. Looked up from germline, CDR1 is KGHSH and CDR2 is LQKENI. The CDR3 reads CASSPEGAAFF. The CDR3 bases are TGTGCCAGCTCACCAGAGGGGGCGGCTTTCTTT.

This clone occurred a few times. The CDR3 DNA follows: TGTGCCAGCAGTCCCCTGACTAGCGGGAGAGAGACCCAGTACTTC. Its protein is CASSPLTSGRETQYF. The chain combines TRBV27 with TRBJ2-5, with 12 bases aligning to TRBD2. V lost 5 bases, J lost 4 bases, and 5 bases stayed unmatched. The CDR3 has 15 amino acids. Per germline, CDR1 MNHEY and CDR2 SMNVEV (reference sequence).

This clone came up a few times. The rearrangement joins TRBV4-2 to TRBJ1-2, with D unresolved. The V and J ends lost 0 bases and 2 bases respectively, with 7 bases between them. The CDR3 spans 14 residues. Germline values: CDR1 LGHNA, CDR2 YNFKEQ. For the CDR3, the DNA is TGTGCCAGCAGCCAAGATTTACAGAACTATGGCTACACCTTC. The encoded protein is CASSQDLQNYGYTF.

The DNA of the CDR3 is TGCGCCAGCAGCTACACAGGGAATGGCTACACCTTC. It yields the protein CASSYTGNGYTF. The rearrangement uses TRBV5-1 and TRBJ1-2; D may be TRBD1 (6 bases). The germline V gene encodes CDR1 SGHRS and CDR2 YFSETQ. Trimming left V 3 bases short and J 6 bases short, with 9 bases between. CDR3 length: 12 residues.

This clone was counted a few times. The chain uses TRBV2 and TRBJ1-5; D not resolved. V shed 4 bases and J shed 5 bases, with 15 bases lying between them. The CDR3 runs 15 residues. Germline V gene data show CDR1 as SNHLY and CDR2 as FYNNEI. The CDR3 coding sequence is TGTGCCAGCAGTGCATTCCAGGAGGTTGATCAGCCCCAGCATTTT. Amino acids: CASSAFQEVDQPQHF.

V gene TRBV5-4 combines with J gene TRBJ1-1, with D possibly being TRBD1 (5 bases). The V gene's germline CDR1 is SGHNT and CDR2 YYREEE (reference sequence). This CDR3 has 15 amino acids. Between the trimmed V and J ends, which lost 0 bases and 5 bases, there was a span of 14 bases. CDR3 bases: TGTGCCAGCAGCTTGGTGTGGGAATCAGGGACTGAAGCTTTCTTT. Its protein product is CASSLVWESGTEAFF.

This clone came up a few times. Distinct nucleotide sequences in the sample also encode this CDR3. The V call is TRBV5-4, the J call TRBJ1-2; a possible D gene is TRBD1 (5 bases). Germline-derived CDR1 and CDR2 are SGHNT and YYREEE (reference sequence). The CDR3 contains 13 residues. Trimming removed 0 bases from V and 8 bases from J, with 11 bases in between. The CDR3 DNA follows: TGTGCCAGCAGCTTGGCAGGGTCGCGAGGCTACACCTTC. This translates into CASSLAGSRGYTF.

The V and J genes are TRBV10-2 and TRBJ1-1; D call uncertain. The CDR3 has 11 amino acids. CDR1 and CDR2 (germline): WSHSY, SAAADI. The V and J ends lost 3 bases and 4 bases respectively, with 3 bases between them. CDR3 nucleotides: TGCGCCAGCAGTGAAATCACTGAAGCTTTCTTT. It encodes CASSEITEAFF.

V and J are TRBV7-8 and TRBJ1-2; weak D call: TRBD1 (5 bases). Trimming removed 5 bases from V and 3 bases from J, with 19 bases in between. Per germline, CDR1 SGHVS and CDR2 FQNEAQ. The CDR3 sequence is 16 residues long. The CDR3 loop is CASSPNPGGTDYGYTF. For the CDR3, the DNA is TGTGCCAGCAGCCCCAACCCCGGGGGGACGGACTATGGCTACACCTTC.

This clone is deemed medium-sized (0.01 to 0.1%). The J gene is TRBJ1-2, the V gene TRBV15; 7 nucleotides agree with TRBD1. This CDR3 is built from 14 residues. Germline V gene sequence: CDR1 LNHNV, CDR2 YYDKDF (reference sequence). The V and J ends lost 1 base and 4 bases, in that order; junction bases with no gene match: 3. CDR3 residues: CATSRATGAYGYTF. CDR3 in DNA: TGTGCCACCAGCAGAGCCACAGGGGCCTATGGCTACACCTTC.

The CDR3 spells CASRPGGMAHEQFF. The DNA of the CDR3 is TGTGCCAGCAGGCCAGGGGGTATGGCCCATGAGCAGTTCTTC. The genes are TRBV27 and TRBJ2-1, with TRBD1 matching over 7 bases. The V gene's germline CDR1 is MNHEY and CDR2 SMNVEV (reference sequence). V was pared by 6 bases and J by 8 bases, with 10 bases of the junction left unmatched. This CDR3 comprises 14 residues.

The gene calls are TRBV7-9 and TRBJ1-1; D is possibly TRBD1 (6 bases). The CDR3 loop spans 14 amino acids. Trimming took 3 bases from V and 0 from J, leaving 8 bases between them. Germline assignment: CDR1 SEHNR and CDR2 FQNEAQ (reference sequence). The CDR3 loop reads CASSFRGMNTEAFF. The CDR3 nucleotides read TGTGCCAGCAGCTTCAGGGGAATGAACACTGAAGCTTTCTTT.

This clone was observed a few times. The chain combines TRBV10-3 with TRBJ2-7; 9 bases are shared with TRBD1. J gave up 4 bases and V 0 bases, and 4 bases lay outside the gene matches. The CDR3 extends over 15 amino acids. Germline values: CDR1 ENHRY, CDR2 SYGVKD. The CDR3 nucleotides are TGTGCCATCAGTGAGTCCGCGACAGGGGGTTACGAGCAGTACTTC. The encoded protein is CAISESATGGYEQYF.

Ten or more counts support this clone. The chain joins TRBV9 to TRBJ2-7; no clear D. Germline-derived CDR1 and CDR2 are SGDLS and YYNGEE. CDR3 length: 15 amino acids. The V gene lost 4 bases and the J gene lost 6 bases, with 20 bases spanning the gap. CDR3 amino acids: CASSPFEGGFSEQYF. The DNA for the CDR3 is TGTGCCAGCAGCCCCTTCGAAGGTGGGTTTTCCGAGCAGTACTTC.

A few counts support this clone. It is likely a read error: a sequence one base away is far more abundant. V is TRBV5-6 and J is TRBJ2-1; no definite D call. Deletions cut 4 bases from V and 5 bases from J, with 4 bases between. This CDR3 is 11 amino acids long. Germline CDR1 is SGHDT and CDR2 is YYEEEE. The CDR3 bases are TGTGCCAGCAGCCTGAACAATGAGCAGTTCTTC. Translated, it gives CASSLNNEQFF. The whole variable domain, filled in from reference TRBV5-6 and TRBJ2-1, reads DAGVTQSPTHLIKTRGQQVTLRCSPKSGHDTVSWYQQALGQGPQFIFQYYEEEERQRGNFPDRFSGHQFPNYSSELNVNALLLGDSALYLCASSLNNEQFFGPGTRLTVL.

The gene calls are TRBV11-3 and TRBJ2-1, with D uncertain. CDR3 length: 13 amino acids. Germline V gene sequence: CDR1 SGHNT, CDR2 YENEEA. Trimming took 1 base from V and 7 from J, leaving 8 bases between them. The CDR3 spells CASSLAAGNEQFF. CDR3 bases: TGTGCCAGCAGCTTAGCGGCTGGGAATGAGCAGTTCTTC.

This sequence joins TRBV10-1 and TRBJ2-7; perhaps TRBD1 as D (7 bases). Trimming stripped 3 bases from V and 6 bases from J, with 12 bases between. CDR1 and CDR2 (germline): WNHNN, SYGVQD (reference sequence). This CDR3 spans 13 amino acids. The CDR3 region is CASSDHQGGEQYF. In DNA, the CDR3 is TGCGCCAGCAGTGATCATCAGGGGGGCGAGCAGTACTTC.

The V call is TRBV18, the J call TRBJ1-5, with D unclear. Germline assignment: CDR1 KGHSH and CDR2 LQKENI. The CDR3 loop spans 13 amino acids. V was trimmed by 6 bases and J by 4 bases, leaving 10 bases between them. CDR3 DNA: TGTGCCAGCTCTCCAGGACCTAATCAGCCCCAGCATTTT. Translated: CASSPGPNQPQHF.

The chain is built from TRBV9 and TRBJ2-7; maybe TRBD1 (5 bases). The ends were cut back, 4 bases at V and 3 bases at J, with 11 bases in the middle. The V gene's germline CDR1 is SGDLS and CDR2 YYNGEE. The CDR3 has 13 amino acids. For the CDR3, the DNA is TGTGCCAGCAGCAAGGGGTGGGACTACGAGCAGTACTTC. This translates into CASSKGWDYEQYF.